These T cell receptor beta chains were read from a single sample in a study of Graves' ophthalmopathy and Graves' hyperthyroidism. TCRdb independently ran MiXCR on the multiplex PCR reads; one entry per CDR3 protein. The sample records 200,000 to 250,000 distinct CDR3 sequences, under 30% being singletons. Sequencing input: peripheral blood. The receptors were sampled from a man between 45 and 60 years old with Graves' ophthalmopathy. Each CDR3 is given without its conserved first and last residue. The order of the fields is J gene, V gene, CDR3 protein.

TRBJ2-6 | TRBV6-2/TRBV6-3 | ASSYSHTASSGANVLT
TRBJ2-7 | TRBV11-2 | ASTGETSSSYEQY
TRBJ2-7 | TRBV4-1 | ASSQGLGGAYEQY
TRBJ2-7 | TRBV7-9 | ASSPDPYEQY
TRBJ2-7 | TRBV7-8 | ASNLELGPYEQY
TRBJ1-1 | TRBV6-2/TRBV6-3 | AVRDSSEAF
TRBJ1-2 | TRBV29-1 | SVAGVLNYGYT
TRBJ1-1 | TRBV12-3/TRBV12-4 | ASSLRGRDTEAF
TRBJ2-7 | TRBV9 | ASSVSGSPSYEQY
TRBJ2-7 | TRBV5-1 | ASTGDVGGDPPYEQY
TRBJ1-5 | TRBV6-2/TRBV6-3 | ASSYEGKQPQH
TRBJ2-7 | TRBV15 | ATSRFSGDLEQY
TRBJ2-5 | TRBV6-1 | ASSETGMVQETQY
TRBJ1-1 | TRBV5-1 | ASSWTIQGGTEAF
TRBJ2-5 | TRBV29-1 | SAEGLAGFRQETQY
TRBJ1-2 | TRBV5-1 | ASSYDRQARDGYT
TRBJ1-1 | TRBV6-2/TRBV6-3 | AMDRGPFNTEAF
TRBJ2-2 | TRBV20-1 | SASPYRDSTNTGELF
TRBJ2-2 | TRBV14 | ASSRGLGYSGLF
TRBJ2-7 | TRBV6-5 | ASSYSGTSGYYEQY
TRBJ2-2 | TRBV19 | ASSELGQGGNTGELF
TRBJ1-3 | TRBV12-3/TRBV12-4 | ASSFGTGHPNTIY
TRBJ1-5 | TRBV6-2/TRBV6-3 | ASSFLGSNQPQH
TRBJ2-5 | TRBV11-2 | ASSLQRKETQY
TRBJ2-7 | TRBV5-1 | ASPFHGSWLYEQY
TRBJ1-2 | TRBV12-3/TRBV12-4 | ASSFYRGLGYT
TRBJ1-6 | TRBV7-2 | ASSLGGGYSPLH
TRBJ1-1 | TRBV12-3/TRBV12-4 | ASSLTGGQNTEAF
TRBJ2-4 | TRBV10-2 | ASRRDIKNIQY
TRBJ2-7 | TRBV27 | ASSLLPGLAAPSSYEQY
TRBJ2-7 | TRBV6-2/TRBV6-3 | ASTGGLTGEQY
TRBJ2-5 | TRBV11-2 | ASSRGPEGQY
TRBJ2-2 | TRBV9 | ASSPPGGWTGELF
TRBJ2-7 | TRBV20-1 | SASPFGGREDYEQY
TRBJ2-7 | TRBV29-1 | SVEDGSYEQY
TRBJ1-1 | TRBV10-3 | AISDVVLKNTEAF
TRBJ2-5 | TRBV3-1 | ASSRDMRETQY
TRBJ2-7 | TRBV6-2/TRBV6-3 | ASTQTGVPEQY
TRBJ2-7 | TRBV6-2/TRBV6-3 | ASSYPLRTVKSSYEQY
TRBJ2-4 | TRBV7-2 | ASSYSAKNIQY
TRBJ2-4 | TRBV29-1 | SAVDRLGNIQY
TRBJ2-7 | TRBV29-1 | SVAQGTDEQY
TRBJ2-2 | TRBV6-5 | ASNRDSNTGELF
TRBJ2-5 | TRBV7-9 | ASSLRDREETQY
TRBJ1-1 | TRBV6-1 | ASSRQDQSAF
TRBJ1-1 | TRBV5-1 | ASSIDSVTEAF
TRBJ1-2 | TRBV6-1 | ASSEVRGNYGYT
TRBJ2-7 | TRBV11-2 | ASSSRAISGIPY
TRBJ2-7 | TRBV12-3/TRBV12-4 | ASSSYPGANEQY
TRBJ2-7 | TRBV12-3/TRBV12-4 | ASSWGSYEQY